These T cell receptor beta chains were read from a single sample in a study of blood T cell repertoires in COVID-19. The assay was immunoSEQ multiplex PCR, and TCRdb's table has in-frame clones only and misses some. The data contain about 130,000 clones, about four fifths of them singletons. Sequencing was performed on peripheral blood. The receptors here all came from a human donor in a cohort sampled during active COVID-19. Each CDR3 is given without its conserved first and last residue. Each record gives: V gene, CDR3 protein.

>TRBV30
AFRDSPEAF
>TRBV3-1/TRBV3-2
ASSQSSAGSGGELF
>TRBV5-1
ASSLGTGGYEQY
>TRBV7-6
ATSSNSGNTIY
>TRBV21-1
ASSSRLAGGTDTQY
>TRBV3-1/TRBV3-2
ASSLGQGKF
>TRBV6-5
ASHSPTGALH
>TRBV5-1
ASSLDAPTGETQY
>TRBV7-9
ATRTRNTIY
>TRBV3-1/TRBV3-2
ASSQMTGRGGELF
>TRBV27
ASSSGVNLEQF
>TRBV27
ASSRSTGSYEQY
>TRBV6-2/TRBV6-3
ASSYIPGMNTEAF
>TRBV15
ATSRRTSGDNSYEQY
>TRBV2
ASTVYAKETQY
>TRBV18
ASSPPGNTEAF
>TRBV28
ASSAPLGPGSPLH
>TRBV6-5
ASSYSARTEAF
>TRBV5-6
ASSPGGPKNIQY
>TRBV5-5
ASSLDQTAGSYYGYT
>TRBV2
ASSASGSVYGYT
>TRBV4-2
ASSHLLAESTDTQY
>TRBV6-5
ASSYRPSAGDTQY
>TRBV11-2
ASSLDRAGQGRATNEKLF
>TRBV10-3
AIRREAASSYNSPLH
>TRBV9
ASSVGRSSGGAGDTQY
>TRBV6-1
ASSEAYGAGYT
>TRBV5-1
ASSPSGTGNQPQH
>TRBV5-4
ASSFDPGASPEAF
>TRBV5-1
ASSLGGREQY
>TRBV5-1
ASSPTGVSGNTIY
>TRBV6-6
ASSGTANYGYT
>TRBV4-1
ASSQVLVLKPNSPLH
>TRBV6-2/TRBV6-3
ASSPQGSVWRGAAYEQY
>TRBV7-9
ASSLATGAYNEQF
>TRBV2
ASSDGIAGEQETQY
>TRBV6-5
ASSPRGNFGYT
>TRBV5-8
ASSFGDRRYGYT
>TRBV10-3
AISESPTVTGELF